This TCR beta chain stems from a study of blood T cell repertoires in COVID-19. The CDR3 sequence is 16 residues long. From germline, CDR1 is LNHNV and CDR2 YYDKDF (reference sequence). With 4 bases removed from V and 0 bases from J, the gap between germline ends came to 16 bases. Per the authors' pipeline: Nucleated cell counts were estimated from reference gene primer amplification. Generated by immunoSEQ multiplex PCR, the TCRdb table keeps only in-frame clones and is missing some. The DNA gave D and trimming, while V, J and clone size come from that table. This table has 170,000 or so clones, 80% to 90% appearing once.

Sequenced: peripheral blood. This rearrangement joins TRBV15 to TRBJ2-7, with D tentatively TRBD2 (6 bases). This clonotype was sampled from a man between 18 and 29 years old who had recovered from COVID-19. The CDR3 here is CATSTRRDGSSYEQYF. The CDR3 nucleotides read TGTGCCACCAGCACACGCCGGGACGGGAGCTCCTACGAGCAGTACTTC.